The entry below describes one TCR beta chain. Its antigen is not known. V lost 0 bases to trimming and J lost 3 bases; unmatched junction nucleotides: 4. The CDR3 consists of 16 residues. The germline gives CDR1 SGHTA, CDR2 FQGTGA. This specimen comes from a study of cytomegalovirus exposure and HLA in healthy donors. Study-level findings and limits: Accurate prediction of HLA-A and HLA-B alleles (for most subjects) was reportedly achieved from TCR beta sequences. One variant, a missense change in DCLRE1C, was linked in a later analysis to TCR beta V- and J-gene trimming.

Researchers ran the PCR with 60 Vbeta and 13 Jbeta primers. Clones were sequenced by immunoSEQ multiplex PCR, and TCRdb holds only the in-frame ones, with some missing. The table includes some 140,000 clones, about three quarters detected once. The donors were healthy bone marrow donors. This receptor was obtained from a woman aged 40 to 49 in good health and CMV-seronegative. This chain joins TRBV7-3 and TRBJ2-7; TRBD2 aligns across 11 bases. The sequencing input was PBMCs. CDR3 loop: CASSLTSGGAGYEQYF. The CDR3 DNA reads as TGTGCCAGCAGCTTAACTAGCGGGGGGGCCGGCTACGAGCAGTACTTC. Full variable domain (rest looked up from reference TRBV7-3 and TRBJ2-7): GAGVSQTPSNKVTEKGKYVELRCDPISGHTALYWYRQSLGQGPEFLIYFQGTGAADDSGLPNDRFFAVRPEGSVSTLKIQRTERGDSAVYLCASSLTSGGAGYEQYFGPGTRLTVT.